This TCR beta chain came from a study of T cells after yellow fever vaccination. Study-wide context: Fractions low in cell number were prepared with SMART-Seq v4 Ultra Low Input.

V gave up 11 bases and J gave up 5 bases; unmatched junction bases: 6. CDR3 size: 13 residues. This clonotype was detected ten times or more. Its antigen remains unknown. The study, taken as a whole, reports: Post-booster samples contained most primary-vaccination clones (approximately 95% CD4, about 90% CD8).

TCRdb independently ran MiXCR on the 5' RACE reads; one entry per CDR3 protein. This table has 60,000 to 85,000 distinct CDR3 sequences, roughly 6.9% appearing once. The sequence was collected from a young man who received the YFV17D yellow fever vaccine. V is TRBV12-3 or TRBV12-4 and J is TRBJ2-2; 9 bases are a match to TRBD2. Specimen: CD8+ T cells sorted from PBMCs, collected about 5 days after the first yellow fever vaccination. CDR3 nucleotides: TGTGCCGCAAAGCGGGGGGATACCGGGGAGCTGTTTTTT. Its protein product is CAAKRGDTGELFF.